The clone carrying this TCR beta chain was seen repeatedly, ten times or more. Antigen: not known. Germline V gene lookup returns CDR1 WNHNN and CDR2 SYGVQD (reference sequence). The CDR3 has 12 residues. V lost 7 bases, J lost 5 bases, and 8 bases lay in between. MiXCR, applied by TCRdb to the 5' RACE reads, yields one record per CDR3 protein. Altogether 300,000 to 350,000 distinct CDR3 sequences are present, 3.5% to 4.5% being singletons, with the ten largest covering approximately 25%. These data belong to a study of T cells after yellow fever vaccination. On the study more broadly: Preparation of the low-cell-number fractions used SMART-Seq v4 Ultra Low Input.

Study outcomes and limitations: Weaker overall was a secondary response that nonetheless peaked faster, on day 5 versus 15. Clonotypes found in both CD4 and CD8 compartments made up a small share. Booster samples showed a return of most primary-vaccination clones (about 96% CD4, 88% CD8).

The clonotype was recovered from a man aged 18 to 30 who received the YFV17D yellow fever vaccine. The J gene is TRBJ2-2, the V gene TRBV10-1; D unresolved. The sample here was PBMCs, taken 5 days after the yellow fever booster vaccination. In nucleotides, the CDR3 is TGCGCCAGCAAGAGTATGACCGGGGAGCTGTTTTTT. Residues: CASKSMTGELFF.